This record looks at one T cell receptor (beta chain) sequence and its context. The method was immunoSEQ multiplex PCR; TCRdb's version includes in-frame clones alone and lacks a portion of them. The table has approximately 360,000 clones, 80% to 90% seen once. The CDR3 is made up of 17 amino acids. With 4 bases removed from V and 0 bases from J, the gap between germline ends came to 17 bases. The germline gives CDR1 SGHKS, CDR2 YYEKEE (reference sequence). The data originate from a study of blood T cell repertoires in COVID-19. Turning to the study itself: The samples span acute and convalescent COVID-19 from the United States, Italy and Spain.

The rearrangement links TRBV5-5 to TRBJ1-5, with TRBD1 as a possible D gene (6 bases). This clonotype was sampled from a man between 35 and 55 years old in a cohort exposed to, infected with or recovered from COVID-19 (not recorded which). Sample: PBMCs or T cells enriched from blood (not recorded which). CDR3 region: CASSTGQSGLSNQPQHF. Written as DNA, the CDR3 is TGTGCCAGCAGCACCGGACAGTCCGGACTTAGCAATCAGCCCCAGCATTTT.